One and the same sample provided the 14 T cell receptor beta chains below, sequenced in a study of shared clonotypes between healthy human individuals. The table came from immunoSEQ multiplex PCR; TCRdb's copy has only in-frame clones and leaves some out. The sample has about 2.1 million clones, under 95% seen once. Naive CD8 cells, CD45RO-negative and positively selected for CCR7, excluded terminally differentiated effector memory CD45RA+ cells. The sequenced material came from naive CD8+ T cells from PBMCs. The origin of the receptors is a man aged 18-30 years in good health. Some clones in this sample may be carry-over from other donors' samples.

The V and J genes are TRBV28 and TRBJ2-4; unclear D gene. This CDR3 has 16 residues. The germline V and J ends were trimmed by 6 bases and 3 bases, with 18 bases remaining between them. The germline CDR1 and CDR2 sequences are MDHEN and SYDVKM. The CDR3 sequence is CASSTYFGDYKNIQYF. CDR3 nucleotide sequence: TGTGCCAGCAGCACCTACTTCGGAGATTACAAAAACATTCAGTACTTC. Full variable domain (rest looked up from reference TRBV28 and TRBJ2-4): DVKVTQSSRYLVKRTGEKVFLECVQDMDHENMFWYRQDPGLGLRLIYFSYDVKMKEKGDIPEGYSVSREKKERFSLILESASTNQTSMYLCASSTYFGDYKNIQYFGAGTRLSVL.

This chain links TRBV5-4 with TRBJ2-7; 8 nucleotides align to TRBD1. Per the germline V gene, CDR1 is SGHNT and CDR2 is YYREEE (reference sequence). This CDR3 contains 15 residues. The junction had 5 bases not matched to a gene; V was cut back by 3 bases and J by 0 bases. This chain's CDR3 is CASSSGTGHSYEQYF. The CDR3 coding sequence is TGTGCCAGCAGCTCCGGGACAGGACACTCCTACGAGCAGTACTTC.

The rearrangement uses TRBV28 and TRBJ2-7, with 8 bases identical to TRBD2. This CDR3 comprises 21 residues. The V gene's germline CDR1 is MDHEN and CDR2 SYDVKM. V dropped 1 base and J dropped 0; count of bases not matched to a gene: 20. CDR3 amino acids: CASSLFRLAGGNSESSYEQYF. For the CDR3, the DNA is TGTGCCAGCAGTTTATTCCGTCTGGCGGGGGGAAACTCTGAGAGCTCCTACGAGCAGTACTTC.

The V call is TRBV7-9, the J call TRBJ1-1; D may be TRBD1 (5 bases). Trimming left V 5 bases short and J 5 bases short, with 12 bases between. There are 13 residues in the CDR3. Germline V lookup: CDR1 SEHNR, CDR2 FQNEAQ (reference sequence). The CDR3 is CASSPRWGTEAFF. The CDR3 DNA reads TGTGCCAGCAGCCCAAGATGGGGGACTGAAGCTTTCTTT.

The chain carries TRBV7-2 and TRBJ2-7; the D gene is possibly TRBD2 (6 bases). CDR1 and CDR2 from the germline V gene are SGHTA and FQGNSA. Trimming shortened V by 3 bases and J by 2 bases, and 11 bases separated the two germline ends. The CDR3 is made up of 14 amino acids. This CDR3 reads CASSFIPGAYEQYF. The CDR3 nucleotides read TGTGCCAGCAGCTTCATCCCGGGGGCCTACGAGCAGTACTTC.

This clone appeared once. CDR3 DNA: TGTGCCAGCAGGGTTCGTGGGGGTGTGCCTAGCGGCTACAATGAGCAGTTCTTC. It codes for CASRVRGGVPSGYNEQFF. The chain links TRBV27 to TRBJ2-1, with 7 bases that match TRBD2. Germline V gene data show CDR1 as MNHEY and CDR2 as SMNVEV (reference sequence). The CDR3 has 18 residues. V gave up 6 bases and J gave up 3 bases; unmatched junction bases: 17.

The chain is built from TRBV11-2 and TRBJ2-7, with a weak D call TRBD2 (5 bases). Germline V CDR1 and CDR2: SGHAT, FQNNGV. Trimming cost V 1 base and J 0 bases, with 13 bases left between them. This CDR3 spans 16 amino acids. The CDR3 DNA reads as TGTGCCAGCAGCTTAGGCGGCGGGTGGAGCTCCTACGAGCAGTACTTC. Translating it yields CASSLGGGWSSYEQYF.

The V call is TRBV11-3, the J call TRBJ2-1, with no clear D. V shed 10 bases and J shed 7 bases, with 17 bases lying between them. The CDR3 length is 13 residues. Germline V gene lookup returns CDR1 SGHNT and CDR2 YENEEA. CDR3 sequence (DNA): TGTGCCACCATATCCCCTACACAGAATGAGCAGTTCTTC. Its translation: CATISPTQNEQFF.

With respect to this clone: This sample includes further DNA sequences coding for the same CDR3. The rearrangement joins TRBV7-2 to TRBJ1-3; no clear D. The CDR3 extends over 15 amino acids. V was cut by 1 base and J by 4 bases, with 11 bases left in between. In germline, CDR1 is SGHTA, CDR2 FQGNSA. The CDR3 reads CASSLGAGVGNTIYF. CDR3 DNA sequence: TGTGCCAGCAGCTTAGGCGCCGGGGTCGGAAACACCATATATTTT.

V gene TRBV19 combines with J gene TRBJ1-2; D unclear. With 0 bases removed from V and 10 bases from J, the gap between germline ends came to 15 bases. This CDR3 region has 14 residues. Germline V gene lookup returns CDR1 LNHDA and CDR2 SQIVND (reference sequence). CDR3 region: CASSIDLESSDYTF. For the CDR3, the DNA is TGTGCCAGTAGTATAGATCTAGAATCTTCCGACTACACCTTC.

CDR3 DNA: TGTGCCACCAGCAGAGATCGGCGGACGGGAGGGTACAATGAGCAGTTCTTC. Protein: CATSRDRRTGGYNEQFF. The chain joins TRBV15 to TRBJ2-1; 8 positions agree with TRBD2. Per germline, CDR1 LNHNV and CDR2 YYDKDF (reference sequence). The trim removed 0 bases at V and 4 bases at J, leaving 8 bases unmatched. CDR3 length equals 17 residues.

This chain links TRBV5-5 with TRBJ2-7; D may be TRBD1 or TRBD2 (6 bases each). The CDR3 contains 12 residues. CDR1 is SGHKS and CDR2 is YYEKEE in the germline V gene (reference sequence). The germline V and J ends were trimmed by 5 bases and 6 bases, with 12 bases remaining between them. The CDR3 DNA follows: TGTGCCAGCAGAGACGGGGGCACCGAGCAGTACTTC. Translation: CASRDGGTEQYF.

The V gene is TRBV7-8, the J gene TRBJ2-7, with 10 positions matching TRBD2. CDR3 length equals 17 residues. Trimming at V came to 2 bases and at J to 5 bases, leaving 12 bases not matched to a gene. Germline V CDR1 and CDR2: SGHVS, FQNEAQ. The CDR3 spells CASSLRLAGGSKHEQYF. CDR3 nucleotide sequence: TGTGCCAGCAGCTTACGGTTAGCGGGAGGCTCGAAGCACGAGCAGTACTTC. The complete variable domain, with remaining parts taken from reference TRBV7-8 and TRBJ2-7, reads GAGVSQSPRYKVAKRGQDVALRCDPISGHVSLFWYQQALGQGPEFLTYFQNEAQLDKSGLPSDRFFAERPEGSVSTLKIQRTQQEDSAVYLCASSLRLAGGSKHEQYFGPGTRLTVT.

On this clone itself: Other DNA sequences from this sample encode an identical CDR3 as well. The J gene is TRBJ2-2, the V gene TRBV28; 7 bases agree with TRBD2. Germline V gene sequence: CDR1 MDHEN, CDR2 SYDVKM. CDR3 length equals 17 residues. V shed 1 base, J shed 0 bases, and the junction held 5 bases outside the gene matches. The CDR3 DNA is TGTGCCAGCAGTTTATTAGGGCTAGCGGCGAACACCGGGGAGCTGTTTTTT. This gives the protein CASSLLGLAANTGELFF.